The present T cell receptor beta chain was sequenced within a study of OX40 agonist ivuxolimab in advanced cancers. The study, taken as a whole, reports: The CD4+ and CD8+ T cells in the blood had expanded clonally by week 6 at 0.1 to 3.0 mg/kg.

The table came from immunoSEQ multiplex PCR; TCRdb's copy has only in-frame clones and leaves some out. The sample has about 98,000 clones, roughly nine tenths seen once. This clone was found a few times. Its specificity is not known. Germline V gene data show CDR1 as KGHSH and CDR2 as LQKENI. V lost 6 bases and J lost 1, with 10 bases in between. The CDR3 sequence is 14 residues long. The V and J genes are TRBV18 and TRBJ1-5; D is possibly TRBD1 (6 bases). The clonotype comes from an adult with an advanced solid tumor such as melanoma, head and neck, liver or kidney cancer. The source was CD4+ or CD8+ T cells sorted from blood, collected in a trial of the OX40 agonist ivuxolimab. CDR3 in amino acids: CASSRGQSNQPQHF. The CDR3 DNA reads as TGTGCCAGCTCTCGCGGACAGAGCAATCAGCCCCAGCATTTT.